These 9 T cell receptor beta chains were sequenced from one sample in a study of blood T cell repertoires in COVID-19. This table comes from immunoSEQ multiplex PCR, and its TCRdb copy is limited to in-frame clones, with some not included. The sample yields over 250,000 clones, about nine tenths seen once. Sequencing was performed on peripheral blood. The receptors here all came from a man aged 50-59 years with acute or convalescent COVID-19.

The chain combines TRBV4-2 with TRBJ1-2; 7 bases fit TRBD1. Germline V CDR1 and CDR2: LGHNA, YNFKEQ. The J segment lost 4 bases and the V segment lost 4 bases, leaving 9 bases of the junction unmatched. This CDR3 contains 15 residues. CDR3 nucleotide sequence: TGTGCCAGCAGCCCCGAGACAGGGATTGGCTATGGCTACACCTTC. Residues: CASSPETGIGYGYTF.

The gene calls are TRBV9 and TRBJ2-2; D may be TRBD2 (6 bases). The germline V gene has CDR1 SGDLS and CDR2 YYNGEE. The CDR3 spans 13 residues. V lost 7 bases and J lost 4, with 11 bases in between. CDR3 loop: CASGWGLTGELFF. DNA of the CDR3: TGTGCCAGCGGTTGGGGACTCACCGGGGAGCTGTTTTTT.

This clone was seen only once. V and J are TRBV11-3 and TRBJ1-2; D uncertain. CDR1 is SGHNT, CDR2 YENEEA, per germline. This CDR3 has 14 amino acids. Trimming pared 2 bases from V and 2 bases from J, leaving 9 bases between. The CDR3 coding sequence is TGTGCCAGCAGCTTACCCACAGCAAACTATGGCTACACCTTC. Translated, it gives CASSLPTANYGYTF.

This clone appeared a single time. CDR3 sequence (DNA): TGTGCCAGTAGTATGGGACAGAGTGATTCACCCCTCCACTTT. Translated, it gives CASSMGQSDSPLHF. V is TRBV19 and J is TRBJ1-6, with 7 bases lining up with TRBD1. With 3 bases clipped from V and 8 bases from J, the junction kept 4 bases outside the gene matches. Germline V gives CDR1 LNHDA, CDR2 SQIVND (reference sequence). The CDR3 is 14 residues long.

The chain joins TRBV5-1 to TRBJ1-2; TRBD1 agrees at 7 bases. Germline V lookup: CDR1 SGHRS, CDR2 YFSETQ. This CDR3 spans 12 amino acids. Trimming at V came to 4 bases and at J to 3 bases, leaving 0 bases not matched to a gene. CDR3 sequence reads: CASSGTDYGYTF. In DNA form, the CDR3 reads TGCGCCAGCAGCGGGACAGACTATGGCTACACCTTC.

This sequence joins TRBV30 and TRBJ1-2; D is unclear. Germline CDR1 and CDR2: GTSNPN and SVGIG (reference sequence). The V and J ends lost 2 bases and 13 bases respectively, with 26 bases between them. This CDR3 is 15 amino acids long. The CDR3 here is CAWSPPRVRPSRSTF. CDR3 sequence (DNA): TGTGCCTGGAGTCCCCCCCGGGTCAGACCTTCGCGCTCCACCTTC.

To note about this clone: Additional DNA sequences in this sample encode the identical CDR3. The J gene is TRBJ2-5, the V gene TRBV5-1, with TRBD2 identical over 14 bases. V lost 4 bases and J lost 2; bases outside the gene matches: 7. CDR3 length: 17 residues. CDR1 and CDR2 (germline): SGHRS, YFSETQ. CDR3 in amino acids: CASSPGLAGGSQETQYF. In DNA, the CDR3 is TGCGCCAGCAGCCCAGGACTAGCGGGGGGCTCTCAAGAGACCCAGTACTTC.

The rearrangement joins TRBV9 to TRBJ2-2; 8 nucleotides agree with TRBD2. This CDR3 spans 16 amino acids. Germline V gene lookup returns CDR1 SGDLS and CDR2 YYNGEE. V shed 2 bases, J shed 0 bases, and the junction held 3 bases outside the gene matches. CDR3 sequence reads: CASSVREGANTGELFF. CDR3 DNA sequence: TGTGCCAGCAGCGTTCGGGAGGGGGCGAACACCGGGGAGCTGTTTTTT.

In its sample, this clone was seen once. Here the CDR3 reads CASSTPGGPQHF. The DNA for the CDR3 is TGTGCCAGCAGTACCCCGGGAGGGCCCCAGCATTTT. The gene calls are TRBV7-3 and TRBJ1-5; D gene unclear. The CDR3 length is 12 residues. V dropped 6 bases and J dropped 9 bases, with 12 bases sitting between them. Per germline, CDR1 SGHTA and CDR2 FQGTGA.